This T cell receptor (beta chain) was recovered during a study of cytomegalovirus exposure and HLA in healthy donors. Notes on the study in general: Segments of the TCR beta V type were, in most cases, productive about 87% or about 30% of the time in an earlier analysis.

Concerning this clone: Antigen specificity is unknown.

The donors gave bone marrow, and they were healthy. Donors counted as nominally healthy when sampled, yet unrecorded immune exposures were likely. Primers included in the PCR were 60 Vbeta and 13 Jbeta primers. Clones were read by immunoSEQ multiplex PCR, and TCRdb kept only the in-frame ones, dropping some. There are about 130,000 clones in the sample; more than 65% occur only once, and under 3.5% lies in the top ten. This TCR was sampled from a man between 45 and 60 years old in good health and CMV-seronegative. Sequenced: PBMCs.

CDR3 in DNA: TGTGCCAGCAGCTCGTCGGGACAGGGGCTTGATCAGCCCCAGCATTTT. It is translated as CASSSSGQGLDQPQHF. The gene calls are TRBV7-9 and TRBJ1-5, with 10 bases matching TRBD1. The trim removed 4 bases at V and 5 bases at J, leaving 8 bases unmatched. CDR1 is SEHNR and CDR2 is FQNEAQ in the germline V gene (reference sequence). CDR3 length: 16 residues.